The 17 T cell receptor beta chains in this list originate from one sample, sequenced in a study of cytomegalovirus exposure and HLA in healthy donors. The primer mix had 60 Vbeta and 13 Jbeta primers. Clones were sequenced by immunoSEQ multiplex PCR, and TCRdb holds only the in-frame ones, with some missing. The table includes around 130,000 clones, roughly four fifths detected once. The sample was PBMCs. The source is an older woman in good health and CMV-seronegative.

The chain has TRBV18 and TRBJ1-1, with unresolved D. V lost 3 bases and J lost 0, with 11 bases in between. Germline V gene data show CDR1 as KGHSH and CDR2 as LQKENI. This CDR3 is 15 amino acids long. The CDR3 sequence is CASSPEGGMNTEAFF. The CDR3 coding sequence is TGTGCCAGCTCACCCGAGGGCGGGATGAACACTGAAGCTTTCTTT. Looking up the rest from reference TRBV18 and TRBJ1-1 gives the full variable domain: NAGVMQNPRHLVRRRGQEARLRCSPMKGHSHVYWYRQLPEEGLKFMVYLQKENIIDESGMPKERFSAEFPKEGPSILRIQQVVRGDSAAYFCASSPEGGMNTEAFFGQGTRLTVV.

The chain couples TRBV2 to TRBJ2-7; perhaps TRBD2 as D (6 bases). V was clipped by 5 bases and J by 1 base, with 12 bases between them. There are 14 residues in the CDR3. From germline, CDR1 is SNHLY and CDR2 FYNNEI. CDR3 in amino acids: CASSIRGTSYEQYF. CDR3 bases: TGTGCCAGCAGTATCCGCGGGACTTCCTACGAGCAGTACTTC.

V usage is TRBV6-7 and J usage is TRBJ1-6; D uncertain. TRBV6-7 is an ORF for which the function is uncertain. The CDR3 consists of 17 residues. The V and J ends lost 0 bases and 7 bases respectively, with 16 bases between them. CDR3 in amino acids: CASSYSAGKSPNSPLHF. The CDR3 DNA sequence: TGTGCCAGCAGTTACTCGGCCGGGAAGAGTCCGAATTCACCCCTCCACTTT.

CDR3 DNA: TGTGCCAGCAGTCGAGATGACAGGGACCAAGAGACCCAGTACTTC. Encoded protein: CASSRDDRDQETQYF. This sequence joins TRBV27 and TRBJ2-5; 7 bases agree with TRBD1. The CDR3 sequence is 15 residues long. The trim removed 5 bases at V and 0 bases at J, leaving 6 bases unmatched. Germline-derived CDR1 and CDR2 are MNHEY and SMNVEV (reference sequence).

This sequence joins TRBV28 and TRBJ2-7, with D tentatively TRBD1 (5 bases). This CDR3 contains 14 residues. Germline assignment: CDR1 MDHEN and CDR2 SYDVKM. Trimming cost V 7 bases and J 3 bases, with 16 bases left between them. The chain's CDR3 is CASNTGFYLYEQYF. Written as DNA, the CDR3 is TGTGCCAGCAATACAGGTTTCTACCTCTACGAGCAGTACTTC.

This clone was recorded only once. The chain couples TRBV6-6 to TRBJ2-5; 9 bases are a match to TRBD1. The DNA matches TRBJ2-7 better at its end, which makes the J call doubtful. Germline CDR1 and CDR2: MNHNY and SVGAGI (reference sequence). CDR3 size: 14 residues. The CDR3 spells CASSSRTGVAEQYF. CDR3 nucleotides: TGTGCCAGCAGTTCCCGGACAGGGGTAGCCGAGCAGTACTTC.

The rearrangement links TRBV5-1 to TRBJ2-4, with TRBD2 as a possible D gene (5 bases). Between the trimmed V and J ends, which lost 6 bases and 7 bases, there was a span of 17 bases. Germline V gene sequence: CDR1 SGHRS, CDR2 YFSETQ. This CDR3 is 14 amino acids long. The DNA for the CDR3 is TGCGCCAGCAACCCTGAGGGCAACCCCAACATTCAGTACTTC. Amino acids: CASNPEGNPNIQYF.

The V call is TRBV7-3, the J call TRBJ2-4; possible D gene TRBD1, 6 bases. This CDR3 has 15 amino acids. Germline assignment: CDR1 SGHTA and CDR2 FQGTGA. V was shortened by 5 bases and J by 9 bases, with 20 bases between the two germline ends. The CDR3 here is CASSPQGTGASIQYF. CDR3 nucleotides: TGTGCCAGCAGCCCCCAGGGGACCGGGGCGAGCATTCAGTACTTC.

The CDR3 bases are TGCGCCAGCAGTCCACATACCGGGACTAGCGGGACTCGCAGACGGGATGAGCAGTTCTTC. Its translation: CASSPHTGTSGTRRRDEQFF. This chain joins TRBV5-1 and TRBJ2-1; 13 bases align to TRBD2. The CDR3 runs to 20 residues. The germline V gene encodes CDR1 SGHRS and CDR2 YFSETQ. V lost 5 bases, J lost 8 bases, and 22 bases stayed unmatched.

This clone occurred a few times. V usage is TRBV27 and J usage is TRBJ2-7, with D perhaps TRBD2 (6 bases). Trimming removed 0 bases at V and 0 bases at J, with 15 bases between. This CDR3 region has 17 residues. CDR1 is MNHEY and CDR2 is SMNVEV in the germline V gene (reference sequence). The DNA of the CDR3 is TGTGCCAGCAGTTTATCCGCGGGGCTTACTCGCTCCTACGAGCAGTACTTC. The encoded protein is CASSLSAGLTRSYEQYF.

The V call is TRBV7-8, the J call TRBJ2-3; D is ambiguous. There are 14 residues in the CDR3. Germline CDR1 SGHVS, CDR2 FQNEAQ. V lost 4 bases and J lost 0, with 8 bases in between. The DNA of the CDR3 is TGTGCCAGCAGCTACGGAGCTAGCACAGATACGCAGTATTTT. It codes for CASSYGASTDTQYF.

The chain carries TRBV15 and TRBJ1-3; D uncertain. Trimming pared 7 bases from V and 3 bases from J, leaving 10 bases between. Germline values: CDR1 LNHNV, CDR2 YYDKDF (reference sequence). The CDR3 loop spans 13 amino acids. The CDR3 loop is CATNDRVGNTIYF. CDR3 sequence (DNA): TGTGCCACCAATGACCGGGTTGGAAACACCATATATTTT.

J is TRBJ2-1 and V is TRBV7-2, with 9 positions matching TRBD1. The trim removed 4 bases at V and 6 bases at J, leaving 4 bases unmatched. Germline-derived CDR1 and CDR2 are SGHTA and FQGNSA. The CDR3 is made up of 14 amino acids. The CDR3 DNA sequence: TGTGCCAGCAGCTACGGGACAGGGATCAATGAGCAGTTCTTC. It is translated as CASSYGTGINEQFF. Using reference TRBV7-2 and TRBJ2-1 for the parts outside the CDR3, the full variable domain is GAGVSQSPSNKVTEKGKDVELRCDPISGHTALYWYRQSLGQGLEFLIYFQGNSAPDKSGLPSDRFSAERTGGSVSTLTIQRTQQEDSAVYLCASSYGTGINEQFFGPGTRLTVL.

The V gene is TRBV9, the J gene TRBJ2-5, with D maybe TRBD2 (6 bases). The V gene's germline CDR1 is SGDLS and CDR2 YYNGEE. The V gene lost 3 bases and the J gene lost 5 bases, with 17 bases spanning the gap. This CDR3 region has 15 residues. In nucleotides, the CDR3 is TGTGCCAGCAGCGCCGGGAGTTTTAGCGTCGAGACCCAGTACTTC. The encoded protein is CASSAGSFSVETQYF.

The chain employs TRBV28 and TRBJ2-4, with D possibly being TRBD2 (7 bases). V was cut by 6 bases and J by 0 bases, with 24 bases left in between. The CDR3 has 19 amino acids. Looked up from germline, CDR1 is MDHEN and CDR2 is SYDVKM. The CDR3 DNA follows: TGTGCCAGCAGGGGAGGGGGAGCCAGGGTACCGTTAGCCAAAAACATTCAGTACTTC. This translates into CASRGGGARVPLAKNIQYF.

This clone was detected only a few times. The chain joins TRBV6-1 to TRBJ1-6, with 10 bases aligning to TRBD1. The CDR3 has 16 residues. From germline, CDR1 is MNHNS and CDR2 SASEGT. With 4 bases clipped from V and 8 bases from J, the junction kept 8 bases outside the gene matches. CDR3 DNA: TGTGCCAGCAGTGCCCCGGGGACAGGGGAGGATTCACCCCTCCACTTT. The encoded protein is CASSAPGTGEDSPLHF.

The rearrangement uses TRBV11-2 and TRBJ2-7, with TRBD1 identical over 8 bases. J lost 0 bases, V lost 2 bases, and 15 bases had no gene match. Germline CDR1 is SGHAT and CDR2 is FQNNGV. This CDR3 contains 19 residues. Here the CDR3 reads CASSLMAGGVWKSSYEQYF. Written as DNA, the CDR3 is TGTGCCAGCAGCTTAATGGCAGGGGGCGTATGGAAAAGCTCCTACGAGCAGTACTTC.